One and the same sample provided the 13 T cell receptor beta chains below, sequenced in a study of tumor-infiltrating lymphocytes in primary liver carcinoma. Reverse transcription of approximately 0.55 ug total RNA with a constant-region primer produced TCR beta cDNA. Libraries for TCR beta were built through three nested multiplex PCR rounds, which together made up a slightly modified ARM-PCR procedure. Primers for the first two PCR rounds were TRBV1-TRBV30 forward primers and a C-beta reverse primer (approximately 10 cycles per round). TCRdb processed the multiplex PCR reads anew with MiXCR; each CDR3 protein has one entry. The sample includes hundreds of thousands of distinct CDR3 sequences, 65% seen only once; the top ten take approximately 9.4%. The blood RNA (from unsorted whole blood) was obtained, and germline DNA was also extracted. The sequenced sample was peripheral blood. Source of these receptors: a man aged 40-49 years with primary liver carcinoma and hepatitis B virus infection.

To note about this clonotype: A much larger clone is a single base away; this may be a read error. The rearrangement uses TRBV5-5 and TRBJ2-5; TRBD2 matches at 13 bases. Germline trimming cut 6 bases from V and 4 bases from J; bases unmatched to any gene: 12. Per germline, CDR1 SGHKS and CDR2 YYEKEE (reference sequence). The CDR3 contains 17 residues. The CDR3 sequence: CASTPPTSGRSRETQYF. As DNA, the CDR3 is TGTGCCAGCACCCCGCCGACTAGCGGGAGGAGTAGAGAGACCCAGTACTTC.

A note on this clonotype: A much more abundant neighbour one base away suggests this may be a read error. The chain links TRBV10-3 to TRBJ2-7; TRBD1 agrees at 10 bases. Germline CDR1 is ENHRY and CDR2 is SYGVKD. This CDR3 has 12 residues. V gave up 8 bases and J gave up 7 bases; unmatched junction bases: 5. The CDR3 DNA reads TGTGCCATCGGACAGGGGGAGAGGGAGCAGTACTTC. Its translation: CAIGQGEREQYF.

The chain employs TRBV6-2 or TRBV6-3 and TRBJ2-7, with TRBD2 matching over 13 bases. This CDR3 spans 15 amino acids. From germline, CDR1 is MNHEY and CDR2 SVGEGT. J gave up 5 bases and V 6 bases, and 7 bases lay outside the gene matches. The CDR3 sequence is CASRLAGGLKDEQYF. DNA for the CDR3: TGTGCCAGCAGACTAGCGGGAGGGTTAAAGGACGAGCAGTACTTC.

This clonotype occurred once. A read error may be the cause here, since a much bigger clone is one base away. Likely a read error: the CDR3 ends without its conserved phenylalanine or tryptophan. The genes are TRBV14 and TRBJ2-7; 7 positions match TRBD1. V dropped 4 bases and J dropped 2; count of bases not matched to a gene: 2. The CDR3 contains 13 residues. Germline CDR1 and CDR2: SGHDN and FVKESK. Here the CDR3 reads CASSPTGPYEQYS. The CDR3, as DNA: TGTGCCAGCAGCCCGACAGGGCCCTACGAGCAGTACTCC.

For this clonotype: It may be a read error: a sequence one base away is much more abundant. V is TRBV5-4 and J is TRBJ1-4; D gene ambiguous. Germline CDR1 reads SGHNT; CDR2 reads YYREEE (reference sequence). Trimming cost V 0 bases and J 6 bases, with 6 bases left between them. The CDR3 consists of 13 residues. The CDR3 DNA sequence: TGTGCCAGCAGCTTGGGGACGGATGAAAAACTGTTTTTT. Its protein is CASSLGTDEKLFF.

The chain carries TRBV21-1 and TRBJ1-5. TRBV21-1 is marked as a pseudogene. CDR3 length: 15 residues. The CDR3 bases are TGTGCCAGCAGCAAAGACGCGGACTCACCGAGGCCCCAGCGTTTT. This gives the protein CASSKDADSPRPQRF.

This clonotype was seen a few times. V is TRBV5-1 and J is TRBJ2-2; 13 nucleotides line up with TRBD2. Germline CDR1 and CDR2: SGHRS and YFSETQ. The CDR3 is 15 amino acids. V gave up 1 base and J gave up 7 bases; unmatched junction bases: 1. The CDR3 DNA follows: TGCGCCAGCAGCTTGACTAGCGGGAGGGACGGGGAGCTGTTTTTT. It codes for CASSLTSGRDGELFF.

The chain couples TRBV19 to TRBJ2-2; the D gene is possibly TRBD2 (5 bases). Germline CDR1 LNHDA, CDR2 SQIVND (reference sequence). V lost 3 bases to trimming and J lost 4 bases, with 9 bases between them. CDR3 length: 14 residues. DNA for the CDR3: TGTGCCAGTAGTATTACAGCGGTCACCGGGGAGCTGTTTTTT. As protein: CASSITAVTGELFF.

As to this clonotype: A much larger clone lies one base from this, so it may be a read error. The CDR3 DNA reads as TGTGCCAGCGGCATATTGGACAGGACGAACACCGGGGAGCTGTTTTTT. Amino acid sequence: CASGILDRTNTGELFF. The chain combines TRBV5-5 with TRBJ2-2, with 7 bases matching TRBD1. CDR1 SGHKS and CDR2 YYEKEE come from the germline V gene (reference sequence). The CDR3 extends over 16 amino acids. Trimming cost V 7 bases and J 0 bases; bases outside gene matches: 9.

The chain carries TRBV20-1 and TRBJ2-7, with 10 bases that match TRBD2. Germline V gene sequence: CDR1 DFQATT, CDR2 SNEGSKA (reference sequence). V lost 8 bases and J lost 5; bases outside the gene matches: 9. The CDR3 spans 13 residues. For the CDR3, the DNA is TGCAGTAGTCGCGGGACTAGCGTTCACGAGCAGTACTTC. Its translation: CSSRGTSVHEQYF.

With regard to this clonotype: A junction boundary mismatches the germline segment, possibly from a read error. This rearrangement joins TRBV28 to TRBJ2-1; D perhaps matches TRBD1 (6 bases). The germline CDR1 and CDR2 sequences are MDHEN and SYDVKM. The CDR3 runs 14 residues. In nucleotides, the CDR3 is TGTGCCAGCACCTCCGGGGACAACTACAATGAGCAGTCCTTC. It specifies CASTSGDNYNEQSF.

This clonotype was picked up one time. An end of the junction does not agree with germline; a read error may underlie this. V usage is TRBV5-4 and J usage is TRBJ2-3, with D uncertain. This CDR3 contains 14 residues. Germline CDR1 reads SGHNT; CDR2 reads YYREEE (reference sequence). CDR3 sequence reads: CTSSPSGRTDTQYF. DNA of the CDR3: TGTACCAGCAGCCCCTCCGGGCGGACAGATACGCAGTATTTT.

This clonotype was observed many times. The V gene is TRBV4-2, the J gene TRBJ2-7, with 10 bases lining up with TRBD1. Germline V gene data show CDR1 as LGHNA and CDR2 as YNFKEQ. V trimming: 0 bases; J trimming: 5 bases; junction bases outside the gene matches: 4. This CDR3 spans 15 amino acids. The CDR3 DNA follows: TGTGCCAGCAGCCAAGAGGGGACAGGGGTCCACGAGCAGTACTTC. This sequence encodes CASSQEGTGVHEQYF.